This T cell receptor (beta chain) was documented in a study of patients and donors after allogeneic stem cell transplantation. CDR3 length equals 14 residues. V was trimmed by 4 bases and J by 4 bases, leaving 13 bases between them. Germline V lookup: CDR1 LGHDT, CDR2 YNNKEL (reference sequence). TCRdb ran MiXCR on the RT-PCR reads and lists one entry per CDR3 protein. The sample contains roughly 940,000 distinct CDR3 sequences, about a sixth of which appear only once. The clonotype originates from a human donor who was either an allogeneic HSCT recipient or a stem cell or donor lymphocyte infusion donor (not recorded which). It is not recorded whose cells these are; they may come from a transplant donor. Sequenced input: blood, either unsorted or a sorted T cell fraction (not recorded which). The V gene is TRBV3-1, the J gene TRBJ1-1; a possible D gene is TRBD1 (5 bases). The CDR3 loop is CASSLTSTGTEAFF. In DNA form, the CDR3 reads TGTGCCAGCAGCCTAACAAGTACAGGCACTGAAGCTTTCTTT.